A single sample gave rise to the 6 T cell receptor beta chains below, sequenced in a study of blood T cells in healthy people across ages (dated by TCRdb to between 2014 and 2017). The library was generated by 5' RACE. These reads were obtained on an Illumina HiSeq 2500. A second PCR of about 7 to 12 cycles was run with a J-beta primer mix and a sample-barcoded 5' primer. Using fastp at Q25 and MiXCR, TCRdb reprocessed the public reads and kept productive beta chains. Each record represents a unique CDR3 protein, reported with the most common genes and DNA among its rows. The sample table shows roughly 1,500,000 distinct CDR3 sequences, and 40% to 50% are seen once. The top ten hold 7.9% of the sample. Input material: blood. Receptor source: a woman aged 18-35 years in good health.

The chain recombines TRBV2 with TRBJ1-5; no clear D. V was pared by 1 base and J by 5 bases, with 15 bases between. The CDR3 spans 16 residues. CDR1 is SNHLY and CDR2 is FYNNEI in the germline V gene. The CDR3 here is CASSEGGTVTHQPQHF. The CDR3 nucleotides read TGTGCCAGCAGTGAAGGAGGCACGGTAACCCATCAGCCCCAGCATTTT.

This clonotype was seen more than once but under ten times. The V gene is TRBV2, the J gene TRBJ1-1; D may be TRBD1 (5 bases). The CDR3 runs to 15 residues. V gave up 3 bases and J gave up 0 bases, with 11 bases separating them. Germline CDR1 and CDR2: SNHLY and FYNNEI. For the CDR3, the DNA is TGTGCCAGCAGTGACCAGACAGCCTTGAACACTGAAGCTTTCTTT. Protein sequence: CASSDQTALNTEAFF.

The chain links TRBV6-1 to TRBJ2-5; no clear D. The CDR3 is 13 amino acids. Trimming pared 4 bases from V and 11 bases from J, leaving 17 bases between. CDR1 is MNHNS, CDR2 SASEGT, per germline. The CDR3 loop reads CASSVSGHNEQYF. The CDR3 DNA reads TGTGCCAGCAGTGTGTCTGGTCACAATGAGCAGTACTTC.

The chain employs TRBV12-3 or TRBV12-4 and TRBJ2-5; 7 positions agree with TRBD1. V lost 2 bases and J lost 11; bases outside the gene matches: 14. The CDR3 is 15 residues long. CDR3 residues: CASSLSGSSGGRQYF. The CDR3 nucleotides read TGTGCCAGCAGTTTATCGGGATCCTCAGGGGGTCGGCAGTACTTC.

The V gene is TRBV12-3 or TRBV12-4, the J gene TRBJ2-7, with unresolved D. V shed 4 bases and J shed 5 bases, with 9 bases lying between them. The CDR3 sequence is 12 residues long. The CDR3 DNA reads as TGTGCCAGCAGTTCCCTACCGCACGAGCAGTACTTC. This gives the protein CASSSLPHEQYF.

The rearrangement joins TRBV27 to TRBJ1-5; D gene uncertain. The CDR3 totals 15 residues. Germline CDR1 is MNHEY and CDR2 is SMNVEV (reference sequence). V shed 2 bases and J shed 6 bases, with 14 bases lying between them. This chain's CDR3 is CASSLMWGNGQPQHF. The CDR3 DNA reads as TGTGCCAGCAGTTTAATGTGGGGAAACGGTCAGCCCCAGCATTTT.